The T cell receptor beta chain under discussion was sequenced for a study of metastatic and nonmetastatic thyroid tumors. TCRdb reprocessed the PCR reads using MiXCR. Of some 29,000 clones listed, around 7% are singletons. Germline V CDR1 and CDR2: MNHEY, SVGAGI. The CDR3 is 14 amino acids. V trimming: 0 bases; J trimming: 9 bases; junction bases outside the gene matches: 3. This clone was counted at least ten times. Thyroid surgery was preceded by no treatment in any patient. This TCR was recovered from a female donor with papillary thyroid cancer or a benign thyroid nodule (not recorded which). Some clones in this sample may be carry-over from other donors' samples. The sample was blood. This chain links TRBV6-5 with TRBJ2-1; 9 nucleotides match TRBD1. DNA for the CDR3: TGTGCCAGCAGTTACTCGGACAGGGGAGGTGAGCAGTTCTTC. Its translation: CASSYSDRGGEQFF.